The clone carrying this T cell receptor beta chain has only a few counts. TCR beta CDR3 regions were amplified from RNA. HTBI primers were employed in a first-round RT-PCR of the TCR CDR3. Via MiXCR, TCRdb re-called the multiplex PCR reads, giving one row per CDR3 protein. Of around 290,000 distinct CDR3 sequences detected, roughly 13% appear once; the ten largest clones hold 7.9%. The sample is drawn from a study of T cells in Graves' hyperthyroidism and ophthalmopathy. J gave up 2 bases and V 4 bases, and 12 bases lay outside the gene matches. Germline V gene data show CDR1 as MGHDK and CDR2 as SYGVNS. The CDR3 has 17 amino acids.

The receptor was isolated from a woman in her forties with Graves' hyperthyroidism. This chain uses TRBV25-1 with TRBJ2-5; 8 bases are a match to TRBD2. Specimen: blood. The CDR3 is CASSASSGLAGQETQYF. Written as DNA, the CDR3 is TGTGCCAGCAGTGCCTCATCGGGATTAGCGGGACAAGAGACCCAGTACTTC.